This note documents a single T cell receptor (beta chain) sequence. This specimen comes from a study of response to subunit inactivated influenza vaccine. The CDR3 loop spans 17 amino acids. The V end lost 3 bases, the J end lost 4 bases, and 17 bases lay between the germline ends. The germline CDR1 and CDR2 sequences are SGHKS and YYEKEE (reference sequence). TCRdb re-analysed the RT-PCR reads in MiXCR, keeping a single row per CDR3 protein. The table has about 700,000 distinct CDR3 sequences, 12% to 15% seen once; the top ten hold about 7.4%. The rearrangement uses TRBV5-5 and TRBJ2-6; maybe TRBD1 (5 bases). Specimen: PBMCs from blood, collected roughly 15 days before vaccination. The clonotype originates from a man aged 45-65 years who received an inactivated influenza vaccine. This chain's CDR3 is CASSWTPTDPGANVLTF. In DNA, the CDR3 is TGTGCCAGCAGCTGGACCCCGACAGACCCGGGGGCCAACGTCCTGACTTTC.